These 28 T cell receptor beta chains were all obtained from the same sample, sequenced in a study of T cell responses to AZD1222 COVID-19 vaccine. Generated by immunoSEQ multiplex PCR, the TCRdb table keeps only in-frame clones and is missing some. The top ten clones hold 7.5% to 9.5% of a sample with about 140,000 clones, about 90% of them seen once. This material consisted of peripheral blood, taken 28 days after the second dose of the MenACWY control vaccine. The receptors stem from an adult who received the MenACWY meningococcal vaccine as a control.

The chain combines TRBV6-5 with TRBJ1-4; no reliable D call. The ends were cut back, 3 bases at V and 4 bases at J, with 6 bases in the middle. The CDR3 covers 13 residues. The V gene's germline CDR1 is MNHEY and CDR2 SVGAGI. This CDR3 reads CASSYGDNEKLFF. The CDR3 DNA reads as TGTGCCAGCAGTTATGGGGATAATGAAAAACTGTTTTTT.

V and J are TRBV4-1 and TRBJ1-2, with D possibly being TRBD1 (5 bases). V gave up 0 bases and J gave up 5 bases, with 16 bases separating them. This CDR3 spans 16 amino acids. The V gene's germline CDR1 is MGHRA and CDR2 YSYEKL. The CDR3 nucleotides read TGCGCCAGCAGCCAAGATTGGGGCAGGTGGGGATATGGCTACACCTTC. The encoded protein is CASSQDWGRWGYGYTF.

This clone was observed once. The chain couples TRBV19 to TRBJ1-5; possible D gene TRBD1, 6 bases. Trimming shortened V by 6 bases and J by 7 bases, and 13 bases separated the two germline ends. Looked up from germline, CDR1 is LNHDA and CDR2 is SQIVND (reference sequence). The CDR3 is made up of 13 amino acids. CDR3: CASSTGSAQPQHF. As DNA, the CDR3 is TGTGCCAGTAGCACAGGGTCTGCGCAGCCCCAGCATTTT.

The chain uses TRBV10-3 and TRBJ2-3, with 8 bases fitting TRBD2. The ends lost 0 bases at V and 5 bases at J; junction bases unmatched: 10. The germline gives CDR1 ENHRY, CDR2 SYGVKD. The CDR3 is 17 amino acids. The CDR3 nucleotides are TGTGCCATCAGTGAGTCCCGAAGCGGGAGAGGGAAAGATACGCAGTATTTT. Its protein is CAISESRSGRGKDTQYF.

V usage is TRBV10-3 and J usage is TRBJ2-7, with unresolved D. The CDR3 is made up of 13 amino acids. V shed 4 bases and J shed 0 bases, with 7 bases lying between them. The germline gives CDR1 ENHRY, CDR2 SYGVKD. The CDR3 nucleotides are TGTGCCATCAGTGGCGTCAGCTCCTACGAGCAGTACTTC. Its protein product is CAISGVSSYEQYF.

The J gene is TRBJ2-7, the V gene TRBV29-1; the D gene could be TRBD1 or TRBD2 (6 bases each). This CDR3 has 13 residues. V lost 4 bases and J 7 bases, leaving 17 bases between the germline ends. From germline, CDR1 is SQVTM and CDR2 ANQGSEA. The CDR3 loop is CSVAPGGAGEQYF. CDR3 DNA sequence: TGCAGCGTTGCCCCCGGGGGCGCGGGGGAGCAGTACTTC.

The V gene is TRBV28, the J gene TRBJ1-2; no definite D call. Trimming removed 2 bases at V and 5 bases at J, with 12 bases between. Looked up from germline, CDR1 is MDHEN and CDR2 is SYDVKM. This CDR3 comprises 14 residues. The CDR3 spells CASSLRGWEYGYTF. The DNA of the CDR3 is TGTGCCAGCAGTTTACGGGGATGGGAGTATGGCTACACCTTC.

This rearrangement joins TRBV24-1 to TRBJ1-2; a weak D match, TRBD1 (5 bases). The germline V gene has CDR1 KGHDR and CDR2 SFDVKD. V shed 2 bases and J shed 5 bases, with 17 bases lying between them. CDR3 length: 16 residues. The DNA of the CDR3 is TGTGCCACCAGTGATTGGGACGCTCGTTCGTTGTATGGCTACACCTTC. Amino acids: CATSDWDARSLYGYTF.

This rearrangement joins TRBV4-2 to TRBJ2-6; no definite D call. V was cut by 9 bases and J by 5 bases, with 5 bases left in between. The CDR3 extends over 11 amino acids. CDR1 is LGHNA and CDR2 is YNFKEQ in the germline V gene. CDR3 loop: CARLWANVLTF. CDR3 sequence (DNA): TGTGCCAGGCTCTGGGCCAACGTCCTGACTTTC.

This chain uses TRBV2 with TRBJ2-5; D possibly corresponds to TRBD1 (6 bases). This CDR3 spans 14 amino acids. Trimming removed 5 bases at V and 2 bases at J, with 12 bases between. Germline V gene lookup returns CDR1 SNHLY and CDR2 FYNNEI. The CDR3 loop reads CASSSDRAQETQYF. In nucleotides, the CDR3 is TGTGCCAGCAGTTCGGACAGAGCGCAAGAGACCCAGTACTTC.

Turning to this clone: Other DNA sequences in this specimen translate into the identical CDR3. This chain links TRBV7-3 with TRBJ2-1; 11 nucleotides match TRBD2. V was pared by 5 bases and J by 6 bases, with 3 bases of the junction left unmatched. The CDR3 has 14 residues. Germline lookup yields CDR1 SGHTA and CDR2 FQGTGA. For the CDR3, the DNA is TGTGCCAGCAGCCTAGCGGGAGGAATCAATGAGCAGTTCTTC. Its translation is CASSLAGGINEQFF.

The chain has TRBV9 and TRBJ2-5, with D maybe TRBD2 (7 bases). This CDR3 region has 17 residues. Germline CDR1 is SGDLS and CDR2 is YYNGEE. The V and J ends lost 6 bases and 2 bases respectively, with 23 bases between them. CDR3 loop: CASTRGGVAGFQETQYF. Written as DNA, the CDR3 is TGTGCCAGCACCAGAGGGGGGGTAGCGGGTTTTCAAGAGACCCAGTACTTC.

The chain is built from TRBV6-2 or TRBV6-3 and TRBJ1-6; possibly TRBD1 for D (5 bases). With 6 bases removed from V and 6 bases from J, the gap between germline ends came to 12 bases. Germline CDR1 reads MNHEY; CDR2 reads SVGEGT. The CDR3 contains 14 residues. CDR3 region: CASSPGTPNSPLHF. In DNA form, the CDR3 reads TGTGCCAGCAGCCCTGGGACGCCTAATTCACCCCTCCACTTT.

The gene calls are TRBV24-1 and TRBJ2-7; 10 nucleotides agree with TRBD1. The J segment lost 2 bases and the V segment lost 4 bases, leaving 7 bases of the junction unmatched. The CDR3 spans 16 residues. Germline values: CDR1 KGHDR, CDR2 SFDVKD. CDR3 amino acids: CATSEAGTGAPYEQYF. Written as DNA, the CDR3 is TGTGCCACCAGTGAAGCCGGGACAGGGGCCCCCTACGAGCAGTACTTC.

The chain recombines TRBV4-1 with TRBJ2-7, with 8 bases that match TRBD2. This CDR3 is built from 15 residues. V gave up 0 bases and J gave up 6 bases; unmatched junction bases: 7. Germline CDR1 is MGHRA and CDR2 is YSYEKL. CDR3 DNA sequence: TGCGCCAGCAGCCAAGAGACTAGCGAGGCTGGCGAGCAGTACTTC. Protein sequence: CASSQETSEAGEQYF.

The rearrangement links TRBV6-5 to TRBJ1-1; D is ambiguous. CDR1 is MNHEY, CDR2 SVGAGI, per germline. V lost 2 bases and J lost 0, with 4 bases in between. The CDR3 spans 13 residues. CDR3 bases: TGTGCCAGCAGTTACACAGTGAACACTGAAGCTTTCTTT. Amino acid sequence: CASSYTVNTEAFF.

CDR3 sequence reads: CASRPPGQGAGEQYF. The CDR3 DNA sequence: TGTGCCAGCAGACCCCCGGGACAGGGGGCCGGTGAGCAGTACTTC. The gene calls are TRBV6-5 and TRBJ2-7; 12 bases fit TRBD1. V lost 6 bases and J lost 7; bases outside the gene matches: 10. Germline V gene lookup returns CDR1 MNHEY and CDR2 SVGAGI. This CDR3 comprises 15 residues.

The chain carries TRBV7-2 and TRBJ1-6; 8 bases are shared with TRBD1. CDR1 is SGHTA and CDR2 is FQGNSA in the germline V gene. The CDR3 length is 14 residues. The trim removed 1 base at V and 8 bases at J, leaving 1 base unmatched. The CDR3 sequence is CASSLVRGHSPLHF. CDR3 DNA: TGTGCCAGCAGCTTAGTCAGGGGGCATTCACCCCTCCACTTT.

This chain links TRBV10-1 with TRBJ2-1; 9 bases align to TRBD2. J lost 8 bases, V lost 4 bases, and 15 bases had no gene match. This CDR3 comprises 17 residues. The germline V gene has CDR1 WNHNN and CDR2 SYGVQD (reference sequence). CDR3 loop: CASSGGAGGTWGDEQFF. The CDR3 DNA follows: TGCGCCAGCAGTGGTGGAGCGGGAGGAACCTGGGGGGATGAGCAGTTCTTC.

V usage is TRBV6-4 and J usage is TRBJ2-1; D not certain. This CDR3 is 13 amino acids long. V lost 5 bases and J lost 6, with 11 bases in between. The germline V gene encodes CDR1 MRHNA and CDR2 SNTAGT. The chain's CDR3 is CASSKTILNEQFF. DNA for the CDR3: TGTGCCAGCAGTAAGACAATCCTCAATGAGCAGTTCTTC.

This chain connects TRBV27 to TRBJ1-1, with a possible D match to TRBD1 (5 bases). The V gene's germline CDR1 is MNHEY and CDR2 SMNVEV (reference sequence). V was clipped by 2 bases and J by 4 bases, with 11 bases between them. The CDR3 totals 14 residues. The CDR3 spells CASSLGGASTEAFF. CDR3 sequence (DNA): TGTGCCAGCAGTTTAGGTGGGGCCAGCACTGAAGCTTTCTTT.

This chain joins TRBV2 and TRBJ2-5, with D perhaps matching TRBD2 (6 bases). CDR1 SNHLY and CDR2 FYNNEI come from the germline V gene. The CDR3 loop spans 13 amino acids. The V and J ends lost 5 bases and 1 base respectively, with 8 bases between them. CDR3 region: CASSFSGQETQYF. CDR3 nucleotides: TGTGCCAGCAGTTTTAGCGGCCAAGAGACCCAGTACTTC. The full variable domain, rest sourced from reference TRBV2 and TRBJ2-5, is EPEVTQTPSHQVTQMGQEVILRCVPISNHLYFYWYRQILGQKVEFLVSFYNNEISEKSEIFDDQFSVERPDGSNFTLKIRSTKLEDSAMYFCASSFSGQETQYFGPGTRLLVL.

This rearrangement joins TRBV5-4 to TRBJ1-1; D possibly corresponds to TRBD1 (5 bases). The CDR3 is 16 residues long. V gave up 4 bases and J gave up 3 bases, with 19 bases separating them. Germline V gives CDR1 SGHNT, CDR2 YYREEE (reference sequence). DNA of the CDR3: TGTGCCAGCAGCATCGGAACCAGGGTTCAGGACACTGAAGCTTTCTTT. Translating it yields CASSIGTRVQDTEAFF.

The J gene is TRBJ2-7, the V gene TRBV28; 10 bases align to TRBD2. This CDR3 comprises 14 residues. CDR1 and CDR2 from the germline V gene are MDHEN and SYDVKM. V trimming: 7 bases; J trimming: 4 bases; junction bases outside the gene matches: 7. CDR3 in DNA: TGTGCCAGCACCCTAGCGGGAGTCGGGTACGAGCAGTACTTC. It codes for CASTLAGVGYEQYF.

Points on this clone: Its ends do not fully match the called genes, so a read error is possible. The rearrangement joins TRBV5-4 to TRBJ2-7, with D perhaps matching TRBD1 or TRBD2 (5 bases each). The CDR3 consists of 12 residues. Germline assignment: CDR1 SGHNT and CDR2 YYREEE (reference sequence). This CDR3 is CASSLPPGSPLF. In nucleotides, the CDR3 is TGTGCCAGCAGCTTACCCCCAGGGAGTCCCCTCTTC.

As for this clone: At the DNA level, this CDR3 is encoded by other sequences in the same sample as well. CDR3 in DNA: TGTGCCAGCAGCTTAGGCACAGATACGCAGTATTTT. Amino acid sequence: CASSLGTDTQYF. The rearrangement links TRBV7-2 to TRBJ2-3; no clear D. The V end was cut by 1 base, the J end by 1 base, with 0 bases between. CDR1 and CDR2 from the germline V gene are SGHTA and FQGNSA. This CDR3 is built from 12 residues.

V and J are TRBV4-1 and TRBJ2-5; 9 positions agree with TRBD2. The CDR3 runs to 16 residues. CDR1 and CDR2 (germline): MGHRA, YSYEKL. J gave up 1 base and V 4 bases, and 7 bases lay outside the gene matches. The CDR3 DNA is TGCGCCAGCAGCCGGAATAGCGGGGGACTCCAAGAGACCCAGTACTTC. This sequence encodes CASSRNSGGLQETQYF.

The rearrangement joins TRBV6-6 to TRBJ2-7; unclear D gene. Germline lookup yields CDR1 MNHNY and CDR2 SVGAGI (reference sequence). V lost 4 bases and J lost 0, with 13 bases in between. This CDR3 has 15 amino acids. The CDR3 loop is CASSSPPETSYEQYF. CDR3 nucleotides: TGTGCCAGCAGTTCCCCCCCCGAGACCTCCTACGAGCAGTACTTC.